Shown below are 21 T cell receptor beta chains from a single sample sequenced in a study of cytomegalovirus exposure and HLA in healthy donors (dated by TCRdb to 2017 to 2019). Libraries were prepared through the immunoSEQ multiplex PCR assay. A mixture of 60 forward primers for TCR Vbeta segments and 13 reverse primers for TCR Jbeta segments was used in the multiplex PCR. The immuneACCESS repertoire file appears here via TCRdb, limited to in-frame rearrangements. These files lack a portion of the clones; in checked studies, under half of the deficit traces to unresolved V genes, and the cause of the others is not known. The sample data list about 120,000 clones, and roughly 80% of these were observed just once. Clones ranked in the top ten supply 0.95% to 1.5% of the sample. The sequenced sample consisted of PBMCs. The receptors derive from a female donor in good health and CMV-seronegative.

V gene TRBV6-1 combines with J gene TRBJ2-3; TRBD2 is a possible D gene (5 bases). Per germline, CDR1 MNHNS and CDR2 SASEGT. The CDR3 covers 14 residues. V was shortened by 7 bases and J by 4 bases, with 15 bases between the two germline ends. The CDR3 is CASTLATSPDTQYF. The CDR3 DNA sequence: TGTGCCAGCACCCTAGCTACATCCCCAGATACGCAGTATTTT.

The chain carries TRBV6-1 and TRBJ2-5; 12 nucleotides agree with TRBD2. The CDR3 loop spans 15 amino acids. Trimming removed 6 bases from V and 2 bases from J; junction bases left unmatched: 4. CDR1 is MNHNS and CDR2 is SASEGT in the germline V gene. Written as DNA, the CDR3 is TGTGCCAGCAGCTCACTAGCGGGGGGACAAGAGACCCAGTACTTC. Translating gives CASSSLAGGQETQYF.

This clone has only one observation. The CDR3 reads CASSYRGGLAYEQYF. The DNA for the CDR3 is TGTGCCAGCAGTTACCGCGGGGGACTCGCCTACGAGCAGTACTTC. The chain carries TRBV6-5 and TRBJ2-7; 7 bases line up with TRBD2. The CDR3 has 15 residues. The V segment lost 2 bases and the J segment 2 bases; nucleotides outside the gene matches: 6. Germline assignment: CDR1 MNHEY and CDR2 SVGAGI.

This clone was detected only a few times. The chain employs TRBV18 and TRBJ2-1; D call uncertain. Germline V gene data show CDR1 as KGHSH and CDR2 as LQKENI. This CDR3 has 16 residues. With 0 bases removed from V and 3 bases from J, the gap between germline ends came to 12 bases. The CDR3, as DNA: TGTGCCAGCTCACCACCTTCCGGGTCTGGCTACAATGAGCAGTTCTTC. Encoded protein: CASSPPSGSGYNEQFF.

V and J are TRBV6-1 and TRBJ2-4, with 7 bases lining up with TRBD1. This CDR3 has 14 residues. Per the germline V gene, CDR1 is MNHNS and CDR2 is SASEGT. Losses at the gene ends were 4 bases for V and 6 bases for J; bases not matched to a gene: 6. CDR3 in DNA: TGTGCCAGCAGTGGAGGGGGCTTGGGAAACATTCAGTACTTC. Translating gives CASSGGGLGNIQYF.

As DNA, the CDR3 is TGTGCCAGCAGCTTAAACTTTGGTGAGCAGTACTTC. Protein: CASSLNFGEQYF. This chain links TRBV7-3 with TRBJ2-7, with D unresolved. Germline V CDR1 and CDR2: SGHTA, FQGTGA. V lost 1 base and J lost 7, with 8 bases in between. CDR3 length: 12 amino acids.

This rearrangement joins TRBV7-2 to TRBJ2-3, with TRBD2 matching 8 bases. V lost 1 base and J lost 5; bases outside the gene matches: 14. The CDR3 runs to 18 residues. Germline V gene sequence: CDR1 SGHTA, CDR2 FQGNSA. In DNA form, the CDR3 reads TGTGCCAGCAGCTTAGGGGTGATAGCGGGAACGCGGGGAGATACGCAGTATTTT. Its translation: CASSLGVIAGTRGDTQYF.

This chain uses TRBV5-1 with TRBJ1-1; maybe TRBD1 (6 bases). From germline, CDR1 is SGHRS and CDR2 YFSETQ. Trimming shortened V by 1 base and J by 1 base, and 8 bases separated the two germline ends. The CDR3 has 14 amino acids. CDR3: CASSLSGANTEAFF. In nucleotides, the CDR3 is TGCGCCAGCAGCTTGTCAGGGGCGAACACTGAAGCTTTCTTT.

The chain employs TRBV28 and TRBJ1-2; D may be TRBD1 (5 bases). CDR1 is MDHEN and CDR2 is SYDVKM in the germline V gene. V lost 5 bases and J lost 7, with 17 bases in between. The CDR3 extends over 14 amino acids. In nucleotides, the CDR3 is TGTGCCAGCAGTCCCCCCCGGGCAGGGCCTGGCTACACCTTC. Its protein is CASSPPRAGPGYTF.

The chain is built from TRBV20-1 and TRBJ2-3; unclear D gene. The CDR3 spans 11 residues. V lost 5 bases and J 1 base, leaving 4 bases between the germline ends. The germline CDR1 and CDR2 sequences are DFQATT and SNEGSKA (reference sequence). CDR3 protein: CSARRTDTQYF. The CDR3 DNA reads as TGCAGTGCTCGTCGCACAGATACGCAGTATTTT.

The chain is built from TRBV10-3 and TRBJ2-5; perhaps TRBD1 as D (5 bases). CDR3 length: 16 amino acids. V lost 2 bases to trimming and J lost 5 bases, with 18 bases between them. The germline CDR1 and CDR2 sequences are ENHRY and SYGVKD. CDR3 sequence reads: CAISEGASSPQETQYF. The CDR3 region has the DNA TGTGCCATCAGTGAGGGGGCCTCATCGCCCCAGGAGACCCAGTACTTC.

Comments on this clone: Different DNA sequences within this sample yield the same CDR3. The chain carries TRBV5-1 and TRBJ2-2, with 7 bases that match TRBD1. Trimming at V came to 4 bases and at J to 5 bases, leaving 8 bases not matched to a gene. Germline CDR1 SGHRS, CDR2 YFSETQ. The CDR3 spans 15 residues. CDR3 sequence (DNA): TGCGCCAGCAGCATCCGGGACAGCAGAACCGGGGAGCTGTTTTTT. Translated: CASSIRDSRTGELFF.

J is TRBJ2-1 and V is TRBV2; D perhaps matches TRBD1 (7 bases). Germline CDR1 is SNHLY and CDR2 is FYNNEI. V dropped 4 bases and J dropped 5 bases, with 21 bases sitting between them. The CDR3 has 17 residues. The CDR3 is CASSVDRETSSDNEQFF. DNA of the CDR3: TGTGCCAGCAGTGTTGACAGGGAGACTAGTAGTGACAATGAGCAGTTCTTC. The full variable domain, completed using reference TRBV2 and TRBJ2-1, is EPEVTQTPSHQVTQMGQEVILRCVPISNHLYFYWYRQILGQKVEFLVSFYNNEISEKSEIFDDQFSVERPDGSNFTLKIRSTKLEDSAMYFCASSVDRETSSDNEQFFGPGTRLTVL.

The J gene is TRBJ1-5, the V gene TRBV28; D unclear. The CDR3 has 15 residues. The germline gives CDR1 MDHEN, CDR2 SYDVKM. Trimming removed 6 bases from V and 4 bases from J, with 16 bases in between. CDR3 sequence reads: CASRPRGGGNQPQHF. The CDR3 coding sequence is TGTGCCAGCAGACCCCGCGGAGGAGGAAATCAGCCCCAGCATTTT.

The rearrangement uses TRBV9 and TRBJ2-3; 8 bases match TRBD1. The CDR3 is 16 residues long. The trim removed 3 bases at V and 3 bases at J, leaving 9 bases unmatched. Germline CDR1 SGDLS, CDR2 YYNGEE. Here the CDR3 reads CASSGQGQVQTDTQYF. The CDR3 DNA follows: TGTGCCAGCAGCGGACAGGGACAGGTCCAGACAGATACGCAGTATTTT.

The rearrangement uses TRBV9 and TRBJ2-2; 9 bases fit TRBD2. Per the germline V gene, CDR1 is SGDLS and CDR2 is YYNGEE. The V gene end was trimmed by 1 base and the J gene end by 3 bases; junction bases not matched to a gene: 7. This CDR3 comprises 17 residues. The CDR3 spells CASSVSPSGTDTGELFF. CDR3 DNA: TGTGCCAGCAGCGTATCGCCTAGCGGGACGGACACCGGGGAGCTGTTTTTT.

The chain combines TRBV5-4 with TRBJ2-7; 8 bases are shared with TRBD1. The germline V gene encodes CDR1 SGHNT and CDR2 YYREEE (reference sequence). The J segment lost 2 bases and the V segment lost 1 base, leaving 5 bases of the junction unmatched. CDR3 length: 15 amino acids. The CDR3: CASSLLGQGTYEQYF. The CDR3 nucleotides read TGTGCCAGCAGCTTGCTCGGACAGGGAACCTACGAGCAGTACTTC.

The CDR3 region is CASSPVTGGLNTEAFF. CDR3 nucleotides: TGTGCCAGCTCACCGGTCACAGGGGGCTTGAACACTGAAGCTTTCTTT. The chain has TRBV18 and TRBJ1-1; 9 bases are shared with TRBD1. Trimming at V came to 3 bases and at J to 0 bases, leaving 5 bases not matched to a gene. Germline V gene sequence: CDR1 KGHSH, CDR2 LQKENI. The CDR3 length is 16 residues.

This clone was counted a few times. The rearrangement joins TRBV9 to TRBJ2-7; D is possibly TRBD2 (6 bases). V was shortened by 0 bases and J by 0 bases, with 10 bases between the two germline ends. The CDR3 consists of 15 residues. Germline V lookup: CDR1 SGDLS, CDR2 YYNGEE. The CDR3 bases are TGTGCCAGCAGCGTAGCACCCGGGGGCTCCTACGAGCAGTACTTC. It is translated as CASSVAPGGSYEQYF. Based on the CDR3 plus reference TRBV9 and TRBJ2-7, the full variable domain is DSGVTQTPKHLITATGQRVTLRCSPRSGDLSVYWYQQSLDQGLQFLIQYYNGEERAKGNILERFSAQQFPDLHSELNLSSLELGDSALYFCASSVAPGGSYEQYFGPGTRLTVT.

Comments on this clone: A read error may account for a junction end that differs from germline. V gene TRBV6-5 combines with J gene TRBJ2-5, with 8 nucleotides matching TRBD2. This CDR3 has 14 residues. Germline CDR1 MNHEY, CDR2 SVGAGI. The CDR3 loop is CASGYAGGQETQYF. The CDR3 nucleotides are TGTGCCAGCGGTTATGCGGGAGGACAAGAGACCCAGTACTTC.

The CDR3 region has the DNA TGTGCCTGGAGTGTACTTGGAGGGAACACTGAAGCTTTCTTT. It specifies CAWSVLGGNTEAFF. The rearrangement uses TRBV30 and TRBJ1-1; D is uncertain. Trimming pared 0 bases from V and 1 base from J, leaving 9 bases between. The CDR3 is 14 residues long. Germline V gene lookup returns CDR1 GTSNPN and CDR2 SVGIG (reference sequence).